This TCR beta chain appears in the sequencing data of a study of OX40 agonist ivuxolimab in advanced cancers. Study results and caveats: At 0.1 to 3.0 mg/kg, CD4+ and CD8+ blood T cells expanded clonally by week 6.

This clone was seen more than once but under ten times. Its antigen is unknown. Libraries were prepared by immunoSEQ multiplex PCR; TCRdb keeps only in-frame clonotypes and omits some of them. The sample includes approximately 45,000 clones, 80% of them seen just once. Germline lookup yields CDR1 SEHNR and CDR2 FQNEAQ (reference sequence). The CDR3 consists of 13 residues. V was clipped by 1 base and J by 5 bases, with 8 bases between them. The TCR was taken from an adult with an advanced solid tumor such as melanoma, head and neck, liver or kidney cancer. The chain has TRBV7-9 and TRBJ1-1; D gene unclear. This sample comprised CD4+ or CD8+ T cells sorted from blood, obtained in a trial of the OX40 agonist ivuxolimab. CDR3 protein: CASSLERQTEAFF. In nucleotides, the CDR3 is TGTGCCAGCAGCTTAGAAAGACAAACTGAAGCTTTCTTT. The entire variable domain, with the rest obtained from reference TRBV7-9 and TRBJ1-1, is as follows: DTGVSQNPRHKITKRGQNVTFRCDPISEHNRLYWYRQTLGQGPEFLTYFQNEAQLEKSRLLSDRFSAERPKGSFSTLEIQRTEQGDSAMYLCASSLERQTEAFFGQGTRLTVV.